This section outlines one T cell receptor (beta chain) sequence together with its context. This sample was taken from a study of PD-L1 blockade in urothelial cancer. On the study more broadly: Atezolizumab (1,200 mg intravenously every 3 weeks) began around 2014 for patients. T cells numbered a median of roughly 150,000 in the blood samples. The researchers analyzed blood 3 weeks (second dose) and 6 weeks after treatment start.

TCRdb's copy holds only in-frame clones and misses some; the assay was immunoSEQ multiplex PCR. The sample has around 100,000 clones; around nine tenths are singletons. Time point defined: pretreatment peripheral blood. The receptor was isolated from a man aged 55 to 70 with urothelial cancer. The starting material was PBMCs, obtained around atezolizumab (anti-PD-L1) treatment.

The CDR3 loop reads CASSLSVPGGPETQYF. The DNA for the CDR3 is TGTGCCAGCAGCTTATCCGTCCCGGGGGGGCCAGAGACCCAGTACTTC. The chain joins TRBV7-2 to TRBJ2-5; 8 nucleotides align to TRBD2. J lost 4 bases, V lost 2 bases, and 9 bases had no gene match. Germline values: CDR1 SGHTA, CDR2 FQGNSA. The CDR3 consists of 16 residues.